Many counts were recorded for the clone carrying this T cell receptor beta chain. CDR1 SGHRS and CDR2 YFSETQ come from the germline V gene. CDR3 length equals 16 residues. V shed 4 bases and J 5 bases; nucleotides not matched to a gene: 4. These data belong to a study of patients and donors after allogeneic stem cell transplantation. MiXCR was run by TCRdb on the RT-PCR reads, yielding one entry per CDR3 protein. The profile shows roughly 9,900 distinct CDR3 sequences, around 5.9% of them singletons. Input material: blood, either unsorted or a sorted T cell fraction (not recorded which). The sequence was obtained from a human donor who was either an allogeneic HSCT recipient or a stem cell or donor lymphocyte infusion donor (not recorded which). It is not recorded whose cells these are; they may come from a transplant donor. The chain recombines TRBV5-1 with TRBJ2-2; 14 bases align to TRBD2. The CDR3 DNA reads TGCGCCAGCAGCGGGACTAGCGGGAGCAGAACCGGGGAGCTGTTTTTT. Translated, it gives CASSGTSGSRTGELFF.